The rows below give T cell receptor beta chains drawn from one sample of a study of blood T cell repertoires in COVID-19. This table comes from immunoSEQ multiplex PCR, and its TCRdb copy is limited to in-frame clones, with some not included. The sample lists about 330,000 clones, roughly 90% occurring once. Sequenced input: peripheral blood. These receptors all come from a woman in her forties or fifties with active or convalescent COVID-19. The CDR3 runs from the conserved cysteine through the conserved F or W. D genes are given only for firm matches. Size is stated for part of the rows, as once, few or many counts, or as a class when the clone is expanded.

v_gene	d_gene	j_gene	abundance	CDR3aa	CDR3nt
TRBV24-1	-	TRBJ2-3	-	CATSAPGTDTQYF	TGTGCCACCAGTGCCCCAGGCACAGATACGCAGTATTTT
TRBV5-4	-	TRBJ2-1	-	CASSPGGQGAYNEQFF	TGTGCCAGCAGCCCGGGGGGGCAGGGGGCCTACAATGAGCAGTTCTTC
TRBV5-1	-	TRBJ2-1	-	CASSGHFEQFF	TGCGCCAGCAGCGGACACTTTGAGCAGTTCTTC
TRBV20-1	-	TRBJ1-1	-	CSASPPRGARAEAFF	TGCAGTGCTAGTCCCCCTCGGGGGGCACGGGCTGAAGCTTTCTTT
TRBV6-2/TRBV6-3	-	TRBJ2-3	-	CASSSYQGGTDTQYF	TGTGCCAGCAGTTCCTACCAAGGGGGCACAGATACGCAGTATTTT
TRBV12-3/TRBV12-4	-	TRBJ1-2	-	CASSLVGGGYTF	TGTGCCAGCAGTTTAGTGGGAGGTGGCTACACCTTC
TRBV7-9	-	TRBJ1-1	-	CASSRDRTEAFF	TGTGCCAGCAGCCGTGACAGAACTGAAGCTTTCTTT
TRBV20-1	TRBD2	TRBJ2-2	-	CSASLAGGWNTGELFF	TGCAGTGCTAGTTTAGCGGGGGGATGGAACACCGGGGAGCTGTTTTTT
TRBV18	-	TRBJ1-1	-	CASSPGGVNTEAFF	TGTGCCAGCTCACCGGGGGGGGTCAACACTGAAGCTTTCTTT
TRBV5-4	-	TRBJ2-1	once	CASSYGHSSYNEQFF	TGTGCCAGCAGTTATGGGCATAGCTCCTACAATGAGCAGTTCTTC
TRBV5-1	-	TRBJ1-1	once	CASSGDNMNTEAFF	TGCGCCAGCAGCGGGGACAACATGAACACTGAAGCTTTCTTT
TRBV30	TRBD1	TRBJ1-5	-	CAWSVLGTGVGNQPQHF	TGTGCCTGGAGTGTACTCGGGACAGGGGTCGGCAATCAGCCCCAGCATTTT